This T cell receptor beta chain is from a study of shared clonotypes between healthy human individuals. As regards this clone: What it binds is not known.

Overall study results and limits: It was only blood that was sampled, and tissue repertoires likely differ. Clonotypes which were not shared had lower generation probabilities than clonotypes that all four donors shared. Rarefaction demonstrated incomplete sorted-subset sequencing despite large depth.

Libraries were prepared by immunoSEQ multiplex PCR; TCRdb keeps only in-frame clonotypes and omits some of them. The sample holds 2 million to 2.5 million clones, 93% seen once. The receptor comes from a man in his late teens or twenties in good health. Some clones in this sample may be carry-over from other donors' samples. Sequenced sample: naive CD4+ T cells from PBMCs. Documented subset: CD45RA+ positively selected.

The CDR3 sequence is CANRTQGAGGYTF. The CDR3, as DNA: TGTGCCAACCGAACTCAGGGGGCGGGTGGCTACACCTTC. The chain employs TRBV10-3 and TRBJ1-2, with TRBD1 matching over 8 bases. This CDR3 contains 13 residues. Germline loops: CDR1 ENHRY, CDR2 SYGVKD. V was pared by 10 bases and J by 7 bases, with 11 bases of the junction left unmatched.